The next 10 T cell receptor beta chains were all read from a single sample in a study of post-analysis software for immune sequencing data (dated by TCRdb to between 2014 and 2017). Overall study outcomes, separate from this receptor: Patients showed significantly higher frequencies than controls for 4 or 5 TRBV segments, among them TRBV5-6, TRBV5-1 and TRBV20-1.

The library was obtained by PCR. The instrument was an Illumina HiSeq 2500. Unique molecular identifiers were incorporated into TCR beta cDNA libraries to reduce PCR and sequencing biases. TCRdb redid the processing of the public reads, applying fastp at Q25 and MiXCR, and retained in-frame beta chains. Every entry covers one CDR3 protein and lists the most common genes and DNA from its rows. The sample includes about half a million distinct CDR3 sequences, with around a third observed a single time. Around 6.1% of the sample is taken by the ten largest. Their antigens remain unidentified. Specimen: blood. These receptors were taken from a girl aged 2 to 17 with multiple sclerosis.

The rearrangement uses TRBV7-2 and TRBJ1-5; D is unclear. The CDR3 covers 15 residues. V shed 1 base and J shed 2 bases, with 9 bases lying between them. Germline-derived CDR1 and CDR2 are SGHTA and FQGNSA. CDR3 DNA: TGTGCCAGCAGCTTAGGTGGGTTTGGCAATCAGCCCCAGCATTTT. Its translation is CASSLGGFGNQPQHF.

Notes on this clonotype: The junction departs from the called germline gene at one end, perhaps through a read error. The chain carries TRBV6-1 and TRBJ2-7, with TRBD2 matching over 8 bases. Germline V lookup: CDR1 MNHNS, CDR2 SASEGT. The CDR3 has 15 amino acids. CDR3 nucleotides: TGTGCCAACAGTCTACGGGGGGGCCCCTCCTACGAGCAGTACTTC. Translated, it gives CANSLRGGPSYEQYF.

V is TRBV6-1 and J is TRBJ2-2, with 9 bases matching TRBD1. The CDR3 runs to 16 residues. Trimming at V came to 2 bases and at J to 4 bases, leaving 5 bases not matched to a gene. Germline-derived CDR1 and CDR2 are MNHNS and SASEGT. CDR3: CASSERNRGPTGELFF. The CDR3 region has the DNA TGTGCCAGCAGTGAACGGAACAGGGGGCCCACCGGGGAGCTGTTTTTT.

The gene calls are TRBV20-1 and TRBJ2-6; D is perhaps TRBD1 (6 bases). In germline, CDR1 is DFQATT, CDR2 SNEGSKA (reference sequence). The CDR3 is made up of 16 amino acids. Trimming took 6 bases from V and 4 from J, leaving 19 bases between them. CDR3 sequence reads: CSATGTRASGANVLTF. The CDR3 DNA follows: TGCAGTGCGACCGGGACAAGAGCTTCCGGGGCCAACGTCCTGACTTTC.

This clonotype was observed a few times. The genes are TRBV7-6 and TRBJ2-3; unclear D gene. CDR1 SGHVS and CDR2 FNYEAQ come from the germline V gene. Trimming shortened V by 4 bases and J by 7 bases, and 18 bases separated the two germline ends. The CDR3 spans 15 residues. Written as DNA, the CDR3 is TGTGCCAGCAGCTCTCGGGCCTCGCAGAGACATACGCAGTATTTT. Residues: CASSSRASQRHTQYF. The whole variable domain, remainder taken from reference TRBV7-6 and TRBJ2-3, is GAGVSQSPRYKVTKRGQDVALRCDPISGHVSLYWYRQALGQGPEFLTYFNYEAQQDKSGLPNDRFSAERPEGSISTLTIQRTEQRDSAMYRCASSSRASQRHTQYFGPGTRLTVL.

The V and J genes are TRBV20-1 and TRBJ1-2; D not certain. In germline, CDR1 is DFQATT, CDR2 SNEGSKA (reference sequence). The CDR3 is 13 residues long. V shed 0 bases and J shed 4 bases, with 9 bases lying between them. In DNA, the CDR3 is TGCAGTGCTAGAGATCTATTGGTCTATGGCTACACCTTC. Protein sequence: CSARDLLVYGYTF.

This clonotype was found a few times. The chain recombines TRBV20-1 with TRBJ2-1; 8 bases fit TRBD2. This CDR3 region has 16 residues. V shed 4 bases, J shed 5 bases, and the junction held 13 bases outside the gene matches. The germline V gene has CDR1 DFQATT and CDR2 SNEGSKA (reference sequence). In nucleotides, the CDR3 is TGCAGTGCTAAGTATCCGGGGGGGCTCCAAGACAATGAGCAGTTCTTC. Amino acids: CSAKYPGGLQDNEQFF.

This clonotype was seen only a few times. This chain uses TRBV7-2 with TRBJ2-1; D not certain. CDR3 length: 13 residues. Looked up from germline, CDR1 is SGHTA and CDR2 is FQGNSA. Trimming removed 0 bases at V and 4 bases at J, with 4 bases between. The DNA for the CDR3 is TGTGCCAGCAGCTTAGCCTATTACAATGAGCAGTTCTTC. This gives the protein CASSLAYYNEQFF.

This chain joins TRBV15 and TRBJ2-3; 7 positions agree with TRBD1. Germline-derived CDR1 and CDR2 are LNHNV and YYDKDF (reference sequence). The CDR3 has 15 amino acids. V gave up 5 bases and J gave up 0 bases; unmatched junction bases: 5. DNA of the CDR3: TGTGCCACCAGCCGTACAGGGGCTAGCACAGATACGCAGTATTTT. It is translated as CATSRTGASTDTQYF.

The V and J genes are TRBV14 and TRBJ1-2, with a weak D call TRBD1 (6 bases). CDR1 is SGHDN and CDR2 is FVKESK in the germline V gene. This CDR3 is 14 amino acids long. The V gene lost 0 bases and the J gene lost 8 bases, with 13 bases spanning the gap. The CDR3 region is CASSQDGGPRGYTF. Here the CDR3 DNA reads TGTGCCAGCAGCCAAGACGGGGGGCCGAGGGGCTACACCTTC.